Presented here are 29 T cell receptor beta chains from one specimen sequenced in a study of regulatory T cells (dated by TCRdb to the late 2010s). The library was obtained by the immunoSEQ multiplex PCR assay. The multiplex PCR used 52 forward TRBV primers and 13 reverse TRBJ primers, with assay-based and computational corrections for amplification bias. Not all clones reach the TCRdb copy of this immuneACCESS table, which keeps in-frame sequences only. Checked studies attribute under half of the gap to unresolved V genes and leave the rest unexplained. The sample profile shows about 15,000 clones; more than 85% of them were found once. Over 25% of the sample is held by the ten biggest clonotypes. Sequences were obtained from CD8+ T cells sorted from blood. The receptors come from a person aged 18 to 35 with CD3G deficiency.

CDR3 in amino acids: CASSYRLGDSRNEQFF. Here the CDR3 DNA reads TGTGCCAGCAGCTATAGACTAGGAGATAGTCGCAATGAGCAGTTCTTC. The J gene is TRBJ2-1, the V gene TRBV5-8, with D possibly TRBD2 on 6 matching bases. With 3 bases removed from V and 6 bases from J, the gap between germline ends came to 19 bases. The CDR3 length is 16 residues. Looked up from germline, CDR1 is SGHTS and CDR2 is YDEGEE.

The chain carries TRBV28 and TRBJ1-2; perhaps TRBD1 as D (6 bases). Germline assignment: CDR1 MDHEN and CDR2 SYDVKM. V lost 7 bases, J lost 8 bases, and 26 bases lay in between. There are 16 residues in the CDR3. The CDR3 region has the DNA TGTGCCAGCACCATTGGGCGGGGGGCGCCAGCCGACGGCTACACCTTC. Encoded protein: CASTIGRGAPADGYTF.

The V gene is TRBV29-1, the J gene TRBJ2-5, with D perhaps TRBD1 (6 bases). The CDR3 contains 15 residues. V gave up 6 bases and J gave up 5 bases, with 22 bases separating them. The germline V gene encodes CDR1 SQVTM and CDR2 ANQGSEA. CDR3 in amino acids: CSVDSPSTGGETQYF. CDR3 sequence (DNA): TGCAGCGTAGATAGCCCCTCGACAGGCGGGGAGACCCAGTACTTC. Based on the CDR3 plus reference TRBV29-1 and TRBJ2-5, the full variable domain is SAVISQKPSRDICQRGTSLTIQCQVDSQVTMMFWYRQQPGQSLTLIATANQGSEATYESGFVIDKFPISRPNLTFSTLTVSNMSPEDSSIYLCSVDSPSTGGETQYFGPGTRLLVL.

This sequence joins TRBV5-1 and TRBJ1-5; 7 bases map to TRBD1. The junction had 17 bases not matched to a gene; V was cut back by 7 bases and J by 4 bases. Germline V gene lookup returns CDR1 SGHRS and CDR2 YFSETQ. The length of the CDR3 is 17 residues. The CDR3 DNA follows: TGCGCCAGCCTCCAGATTCCCCAGGGACAGTGGAATCAGCCCCAGCATTTT. Its translation: CASLQIPQGQWNQPQHF.

The chain couples TRBV7-2 to TRBJ2-7; no reliable D call. The CDR3 length is 15 residues. V was clipped by 5 bases and J by 5 bases, with 19 bases between them. Germline-derived CDR1 and CDR2 are SGHTA and FQGNSA. The CDR3 nucleotides are TGTGCCAGCAGCCCCGTCGCCGCGCAGTTCCACGAGCAGTACTTC. The encoded protein is CASSPVAAQFHEQYF.

The chain has TRBV4-1 and TRBJ2-3; D remains unclear. The CDR3 length is 13 residues. Trimming removed 1 base from V and 6 bases from J, with 8 bases in between. The V gene's germline CDR1 is MGHRA and CDR2 YSYEKL. CDR3 amino acids: CASSQVLPDTQYF. The CDR3 DNA is TGCGCCAGCAGCCAAGTCCTCCCGGATACGCAGTATTTT.

The chain carries TRBV1 and TRBJ2-3; the table's TRBD2 call for D was not verified on the DNA. TRBV1 counts as a pseudogene. The CDR3 contains 19 residues. CDR3 coding DNA: TGCACCAGCAGCCAAGACCCGCCCCTTTACTCCCTAGCTCCAGATACGCAGTATTTT. Translating gives CTSSQDPPLYSLAPDTQYF.

This clone occurred once. The chain couples TRBV12-5 to TRBJ2-2; 8 bases match TRBD1. There are 15 residues in the CDR3. V lost 6 bases to trimming and J lost 8 bases; unmatched junction nucleotides: 11. Germline CDR1 is LGHNT and CDR2 is FRNRAP. This CDR3 reads CASGSRTGRIGELFF. The CDR3 DNA is TGTGCTAGTGGATCACGGACAGGGAGGATTGGGGAGCTGTTTTTT. The full variable domain, completed using reference TRBV12-5 and TRBJ2-2, is DARVTQTPRHKVTEMGQEVTMRCQPILGHNTVFWYRQTMMQGLELLAYFRNRAPLDDSGMPKDRFSAEMPDATLATLKIQPSEPRDSAVYFCASGSRTGRIGELFFGEGSRLTVL.

The chain employs TRBV4-1 and TRBJ2-7, with D tentatively TRBD1 (6 bases). Germline lookup yields CDR1 MGHRA and CDR2 YSYEKL. CDR3 length equals 13 residues. Deletions cut 5 bases from V and 5 bases from J, with 13 bases between. The CDR3 region is CASSLSRGHEQYF. CDR3 DNA sequence: TGCGCCAGCAGCTTATCCAGGGGTCACGAGCAGTACTTC.

The V and J genes are TRBV6-5 and TRBJ1-1, with D tentatively TRBD1 (5 bases). This CDR3 spans 16 amino acids. Trimming shortened V by 0 bases and J by 1 base, and 12 bases separated the two germline ends. Germline-derived CDR1 and CDR2 are MNHEY and SVGAGI. The CDR3 sequence is CASSYSNLGQNTEAFF. CDR3 nucleotides: TGTGCCAGCAGTTACTCGAATTTAGGACAGAACACTGAAGCTTTCTTT.

This chain links TRBV11-3 with TRBJ2-7, with a possible D match to TRBD2 (5 bases). This CDR3 is built from 14 residues. Germline V gene lookup returns CDR1 SGHNT and CDR2 YENEEA. Trimming took off 0 bases at V and 0 bases at J, with 6 bases between the two ends. The CDR3 reads CASSLEGSSYEQYF. The CDR3 DNA follows: TGTGCCAGCAGCTTAGAGGGGAGCTCCTACGAGCAGTACTTC. Drawing the rest from reference TRBV11-3 and TRBJ2-7, the complete variable domain is EAGVVQSPRYKIIEKKQPVAFWCNPISGHNTLYWYLQNLGQGPELLIRYENEEAVDDSQLPKDRFSAERLKGVDSTLKIQPAELGDSAVYLCASSLEGSSYEQYFGPGTRLTVT.

The V call is TRBV9, the J call TRBJ1-2; TRBD1 aligns across 8 bases. CDR3 length: 15 residues. Per the germline V gene, CDR1 is SGDLS and CDR2 is YYNGEE. Trimming removed 4 bases from V and 3 bases from J; junction bases left unmatched: 8. The CDR3 reads CASSRGQGRDYGYTF. The CDR3 DNA follows: TGTGCCAGCAGCCGAGGACAGGGACGCGACTATGGCTACACCTTC.

The rearrangement uses TRBV19 and TRBJ2-3; D might be TRBD1 (5 bases). V lost 4 bases and J lost 3, with 5 bases in between. CDR3 length equals 12 residues. Germline CDR1 LNHDA, CDR2 SQIVND (reference sequence). The CDR3 loop is CASSTGTDTQYF. CDR3 sequence (DNA): TGTGCCAGTAGTACAGGGACAGATACGCAGTATTTT.

The chain uses TRBV23-1 and TRBJ2-4, with D unresolved. TRBV23-1 is filed as an ORF, its function uncertain. The CDR3 totals 14 residues. Trimming removed 3 bases from V and 0 bases from J, with 6 bases in between. CDR3 loop: CASSHRVAKNIQYF. In DNA, the CDR3 is TGCGCCAGCAGTCATCGGGTAGCCAAAAACATTCAGTACTTC.

The chain is built from TRBV5-1 and TRBJ2-3, with 7 bases lining up with TRBD1. This CDR3 comprises 14 residues. In germline, CDR1 is SGHRS, CDR2 YFSETQ. With 3 bases clipped from V and 1 base from J, the junction kept 2 bases outside the gene matches. DNA for the CDR3: TGCGCCAGCAGCTCCGGACAGGGCACAGATACGCAGTATTTT. Translation: CASSSGQGTDTQYF.

The genes are TRBV28 and TRBJ2-1, with D possibly matching TRBD1 (5 bases). V was cut by 2 bases and J by 6 bases, with 14 bases left in between. The CDR3 totals 15 residues. From germline, CDR1 is MDHEN and CDR2 SYDVKM. The CDR3 region has the DNA TGTGCCAGCAGTTTAATATCGCAGGGCGGCAATGAGCAGTTCTTC. Translated: CASSLISQGGNEQFF.

This clone was picked up a small number of times. The chain joins TRBV7-9 to TRBJ2-7; TRBD2 matches 11 bases. Germline CDR1 is SEHNR and CDR2 is FQNEAQ (reference sequence). Trimming cost V 4 bases and J 7 bases; bases outside gene matches: 3. This CDR3 contains 13 residues. The CDR3 reads CASSSSGRWEQYF. The CDR3 coding sequence is TGTGCCAGCAGCTCTAGCGGGAGGTGGGAGCAGTACTTC.

This clone showed up just once. The chain is built from TRBV4-2 and TRBJ2-1; D gene unclear. V was cut by 0 bases and J by 9 bases, with 12 bases left in between. The CDR3 extends over 14 amino acids. Germline assignment: CDR1 LGHNA and CDR2 YNFKEQ. The DNA of the CDR3 is TGTGCCAGCAGCCAAGATCTTTCAGCCGGTGAGCAGTTCTTC. Protein product: CASSQDLSAGEQFF.

The chain employs TRBV5-4 and TRBJ2-7, with TRBD2 identical over 14 bases. Germline CDR1 and CDR2: SGHNT and YYREEE (reference sequence). J lost 5 bases, V lost 2 bases, and 3 bases had no gene match. The CDR3 sequence is 15 residues long. In DNA form, the CDR3 reads TGTGCCAGCAGCTTCGGACTAGCGGGGGGTAACGAGCAGTACTTC. Protein product: CASSFGLAGGNEQYF.

The rearrangement links TRBV6-5 to TRBJ1-1; 7 bases match TRBD1. J gave up 5 bases and V 0 bases, and 3 bases lay outside the gene matches. Germline-derived CDR1 and CDR2 are MNHEY and SVGAGI. This CDR3 has 14 amino acids. The CDR3 region is CASSYSGGETEAFF. In DNA, the CDR3 is TGTGCCAGCAGTTACTCAGGGGGCGAGACTGAAGCTTTCTTT.

This chain connects TRBV19 to TRBJ2-4, with 7 bases fitting TRBD2. The CDR3 has 13 residues. CDR1 is LNHDA and CDR2 is SQIVND in the germline V gene (reference sequence). Unmatched junction bases numbered 3, after V lost 3 bases and J lost 7 bases. This CDR3 is CASSMYGGNIQYF. As DNA, the CDR3 is TGTGCCAGTAGTATGTACGGGGGGAACATTCAGTACTTC. Drawing the rest from reference TRBV19 and TRBJ2-4, the complete variable domain is DGGITQSPKYLFRKEGQNVTLSCEQNLNHDAMYWYRQDPGQGLRLIYYSQIVNDFQKGDIAEGYSVSREKKESFPLTVTSAQKNPTAFYLCASSMYGGNIQYFGAGTRLSVL.

The rearrangement links TRBV7-9 to TRBJ2-5, with D unclear. Germline CDR1 is SEHNR and CDR2 is FQNEAQ (reference sequence). The CDR3 extends over 13 amino acids. V lost 0 bases and J 4 bases, leaving 6 bases between the germline ends. The CDR3 sequence: CASSLAGLETQYF. The CDR3 DNA sequence: TGTGCCAGCAGCTTAGCTGGGTTAGAGACCCAGTACTTC.

The chain combines TRBV13 with TRBJ1-1; D might be TRBD1 (5 bases). Trimming shortened V by 3 bases and J by 1 base, and 15 bases separated the two germline ends. The CDR3 contains 16 residues. CDR1 PRHDT and CDR2 FYEKMQ come from the germline V gene (reference sequence). The CDR3 nucleotides read TGTGCCAGCAGCTTGTTTTTCGGAAGGGGGAACACTGAAGCTTTCTTT. It specifies CASSLFFGRGNTEAFF. The whole variable domain, remainder taken from reference TRBV13 and TRBJ1-1, is AAGVIQSPRHLIKEKRETATLKCYPIPRHDTVYWYQQGPGQDPQFLISFYEKMQSDKGSIPDRFSAQQFSDYHSELNMSSLELGDSALYFCASSLFFGRGNTEAFFGQGTRLTVV.

This clone was seen only once. The J gene is TRBJ2-3, the V gene TRBV5-8; D is uncertain. The CDR3 length is 11 residues. V lost 5 bases and J lost 2, with 3 bases in between. Germline lookup yields CDR1 SGHTS and CDR2 YDEGEE. CDR3 amino acids: CASRNTDTQYF. The CDR3 DNA is TGTGCCAGCAGAAACACAGATACGCAGTATTTT.

The chain uses TRBV2 and TRBJ1-3; D is uncertain. V was trimmed by 0 bases and J by 3 bases, leaving 9 bases between them. Germline loops: CDR1 SNHLY, CDR2 FYNNEI. The CDR3 covers 15 residues. DNA of the CDR3: TGTGCCAGCAGTGAAGCGCGCGGGGTTGGAAACACCATATATTTT. This translates into CASSEARGVGNTIYF.

This chain uses TRBV19 with TRBJ1-1; no clear D. The CDR3 totals 13 residues. The germline gives CDR1 LNHDA, CDR2 SQIVND (reference sequence). V gave up 1 base and J gave up 1 base, with 4 bases separating them. This CDR3 is CASSIGGNTEAFF. In nucleotides, the CDR3 is TGTGCCAGTAGTATAGGGGGGAACACTGAAGCTTTCTTT.

The chain uses TRBV9 and TRBJ2-7; D is unclear. CDR3 size: 14 residues. V lost 2 bases and J 2 bases, leaving 11 bases between the germline ends. Germline V gene sequence: CDR1 SGDLS, CDR2 YYNGEE. CDR3 nucleotide sequence: TGTGCCAGCAGCGTGGGCAGCTCGGCCTACGAGCAGTACTTC. As protein: CASSVGSSAYEQYF.

The J gene is TRBJ1-2, the V gene TRBV20-1; D gene unclear. This CDR3 spans 10 amino acids. From germline, CDR1 is DFQATT and CDR2 SNEGSKA (reference sequence). The germline V and J ends were trimmed by 2 bases and 6 bases, with 4 bases remaining between them. The CDR3 bases are TGCAGTGCTAGAAACAATGGCTACACCTTC. Residues: CSARNNGYTF.

J is TRBJ1-6 and V is TRBV2; TRBD1 might be the D (5 bases). The germline V gene encodes CDR1 SNHLY and CDR2 FYNNEI. Trimming removed 5 bases at V and 13 bases at J, with 18 bases between. CDR3 length equals 14 residues. CDR3 nucleotide sequence: TGTGCCAGCAGTTTGGGACCGGGGGAATGGCCCCTCCACTTT. This translates into CASSLGPGEWPLHF.